The present TCR beta chain was sequenced within a study of T cells after yellow fever vaccination. The CDR3 totals 14 residues. V was cut by 2 bases and J by 1 base, with 11 bases left in between. CDR1 is SQVTM, CDR2 ANQGSEA, per germline. This clonotype appeared many times. No antigen is known for it. Study-wide results and caveats: A minor fraction of clonotypes spanned both CD4 and CD8 compartments. Post-booster reappearance was seen for most primary-vaccination clones (about 96% CD4, around 89% CD8). A weaker secondary response peaked on day 5, the primary on day 15.

A process of 5'RACE template switching, which added a universal primer site and UMIs, was used to make TCR cDNA. TCRdb ran MiXCR on the 5' RACE reads and lists one entry per CDR3 protein. Here the sample spans about 250,000 distinct CDR3 sequences, 3.6% being singletons. The sample was PBMCs, taken 15 days after the yellow fever booster vaccination. V usage is TRBV29-1 and J usage is TRBJ2-5; D gene unclear. The sequence came from a man in his late teens or twenties who received the YFV17D yellow fever vaccine. The CDR3 protein is CSVESGSLQETQYF. DNA for the CDR3: TGCAGCGTTGAAAGTGGCAGCCTCCAAGAGACCCAGTACTTC. Based on the CDR3 plus reference TRBV29-1 and TRBJ2-5, the full variable domain is SAVISQKPSRDICQRGTSLTIQCQVDSQVTMMFWYRQQPGQSLTLIATANQGSEATYESGFVIDKFPISRPNLTFSTLTVSNMSPEDSSIYLCSVESGSLQETQYFGPGTRLLVL.